This TCR beta chain was captured in a study of cytomegalovirus exposure and HLA in healthy donors. The study, taken as a whole, reports: The classifier reportedly diagnosed cytomegalovirus status with high specificity and sensitivity.

The CDR3 covers 16 residues. The PCR employed 60 Vbeta primers together with 13 Jbeta primers. Original handling: Counted up in a later analysis, unique TCR beta chains came to some 75 million, with around 9.9 million shared. Some clones are missing from TCRdb's copy, which holds only in-frame ones; the method was immunoSEQ multiplex PCR. V and J calls and clone size follow that table, whereas D and trimming were derived from the DNA. This sample has around 100,000 clones, with around 82% found just once. As to this clone: Its antigen is currently unknown.

Sequencing was performed on PBMCs. The chain recombines TRBV21-1 with TRBJ2-3; the table's D call of TRBD2 was not tested on the DNA. TRBV21-1 is reported as a pseudogene. The sequence derives from a woman in her thirties or forties in good health and CMV-seronegative. The CDR3 bases are TGTGCCAGCAGCATAAGACTAGCGGGATACACAGATACGCAGTATTTT. It specifies CASSIRLAGYTDTQYF.